The present entry profiles one TCR beta chain with its context. This clone was detected only a few times. The antigen it binds to is not known. Base qualities are not provided; no much larger clone lies one nucleotide away. Libraries were built with the immunoSEQ multiplex PCR assay. RNA was extracted from all samples and reverse transcribed into cDNA, which served as template for TCR sequencing. First-strand cDNA was synthesized with SuperScript III using a 2:1 mix of oligo-dT and random hexamers. Amplification bias was assessed with a synthetic immune receptor repertoire, and residual bias was removed computationally. On the authors' methods: Raw reads were preprocessed to remove errors, and CDR3 was defined according to IMGT conventions as the region from the conserved cysteine to phenylalanine. Clonality was computed as 1 minus the Shannon entropy, with the entropy normalized by log2 of the number of productive unique TCRs. CD4 or CD8 identity of scalp clones was inferred by cross-referencing scalp TCRbeta sequences with sorted blood CD4 and CD8 repertoires. Here the immuneACCESS table is served through TCRdb, limited to in-frame sequences with V and J called. Missing clones are a known gap in these copies; in checked studies unresolved V genes cover under half, and the rest lacks a known reason. The V and J calls and clone size come from that table; D and trimming were worked out from the DNA. Present in this sample are 95,000 to 120,000 clones, 55% to 60% of which were seen just once. The ten largest clones represent about 3.7% of the sample.

The germline V gene sets CDR1 to SQVTM and CDR2 to ANQGSEA. The CDR3 holds 14 amino acids from the cysteine to the phenylalanine. The DNA shown is the 42-base CDR3, in frame from base 1. At the junction V is shortened by 6 bases and J by 0 bases, with 13 bases in between. The data belong to a study of CD8+ T cells in alopecia areata (dated by TCRdb to 2016 to 2019). Context from the whole study: Treated patients were enrolled in an open-label pilot trial of oral tofacitinib at 5 to 10 mg twice daily for moderate-to-severe alopecia areata. On the human side, TCRbeta sequencing was run on scalp tissue and on sorted CD4+ and CD8+ peripheral blood T cells from healthy controls and from alopecia areata patients with either patchy or totalis/universalis disease. The study used high-throughput TCRbeta sequencing to examine T cell clonal expansion in alopecia areata, in both the C3H/HeJ mouse model and human patients. Scalp clonality was compared across normal scalp (n=4), patchy alopecia areata scalp (n=8), and alopecia totalis/universalis scalp (n=8). The RNA source kit depended on sample type: the PAXgene miRNA kit for fixed scalp, the miRNeasy kit for PBMCs, and the RNeasy kit for mouse skin. Amplification of TCRbeta CDR3 regions was done by immunoSEQ multiplex PCR using 35 Vbeta forward primers and 13 Jbeta reverse primers. Biopsies were taken from tofacitinib-treated patients at baseline and at 4 and 24 weeks of treatment, and a later scalp biopsy was taken in several of the tofacitinib-treated patients. In treated patients, disease severity was measured using the SALT score, which gives the percentage of scalp surface area affected. Patients received tofacitinib for 6 to 18 months and were then followed off drug for 6 months to check for delayed response and recurrence. Summary of the overall study and its limitations: TCR sequences shared between patients were less clear than in mice, possibly partly because of HLA diversity in the patient population. During tofacitinib treatment, many expanded lesional clones remained in scalp and blood, and this persistence may partly explain relapse after treatment is stopped. Compared with normal scalp, lesional scalp, particularly in alopecia totalis/universalis, had higher clonality and more expanded CD8+ clones, which suggests antigenic drive. Tofacitinib significantly lowered scalp clonality and the number of expanded CD8+ clones among the top 100 scalp clones. Because the treated cohort was small and included a single nonresponder, larger studies are needed to assess links between baseline CD8+ expansion and response. Unlike mouse skin, which is dominated by gammadelta T cells, normal human skin has resident alphabeta T cells that are also sequenced, and this complicates analysis of the scalp TCR repertoire.

The time point label, read with the paper, signifies: about 5 months on oral tofacitinib. The treatment or condition label, as the study defines it: oral pan-JAK inhibitor, 5-10 mg twice daily. Peripheral blood and lesional scalp punch biopsies were obtained from patients with alopecia areata. After PBMCs were isolated by density centrifugation and stained for CD3, CD4 and CD8, a FACSAria was used to sort CD4+ and CD8+ T cells. The specimen comprised CD4+ T cells sorted from blood, sampled at week 24, from a patient treated with tofacitinib. This TCR came from a human donor with alopecia areata. Here the chain combines TRBV29-1 and TRBJ2-3; the D segment could be TRBD2, given 6 matching bases. In nucleotides, the sequence is TGCAGCGTGACGCGGGGATCAAGCACAGATACGCAGTATTTT. Translated, this is CSVTRGSSTDTQYF.